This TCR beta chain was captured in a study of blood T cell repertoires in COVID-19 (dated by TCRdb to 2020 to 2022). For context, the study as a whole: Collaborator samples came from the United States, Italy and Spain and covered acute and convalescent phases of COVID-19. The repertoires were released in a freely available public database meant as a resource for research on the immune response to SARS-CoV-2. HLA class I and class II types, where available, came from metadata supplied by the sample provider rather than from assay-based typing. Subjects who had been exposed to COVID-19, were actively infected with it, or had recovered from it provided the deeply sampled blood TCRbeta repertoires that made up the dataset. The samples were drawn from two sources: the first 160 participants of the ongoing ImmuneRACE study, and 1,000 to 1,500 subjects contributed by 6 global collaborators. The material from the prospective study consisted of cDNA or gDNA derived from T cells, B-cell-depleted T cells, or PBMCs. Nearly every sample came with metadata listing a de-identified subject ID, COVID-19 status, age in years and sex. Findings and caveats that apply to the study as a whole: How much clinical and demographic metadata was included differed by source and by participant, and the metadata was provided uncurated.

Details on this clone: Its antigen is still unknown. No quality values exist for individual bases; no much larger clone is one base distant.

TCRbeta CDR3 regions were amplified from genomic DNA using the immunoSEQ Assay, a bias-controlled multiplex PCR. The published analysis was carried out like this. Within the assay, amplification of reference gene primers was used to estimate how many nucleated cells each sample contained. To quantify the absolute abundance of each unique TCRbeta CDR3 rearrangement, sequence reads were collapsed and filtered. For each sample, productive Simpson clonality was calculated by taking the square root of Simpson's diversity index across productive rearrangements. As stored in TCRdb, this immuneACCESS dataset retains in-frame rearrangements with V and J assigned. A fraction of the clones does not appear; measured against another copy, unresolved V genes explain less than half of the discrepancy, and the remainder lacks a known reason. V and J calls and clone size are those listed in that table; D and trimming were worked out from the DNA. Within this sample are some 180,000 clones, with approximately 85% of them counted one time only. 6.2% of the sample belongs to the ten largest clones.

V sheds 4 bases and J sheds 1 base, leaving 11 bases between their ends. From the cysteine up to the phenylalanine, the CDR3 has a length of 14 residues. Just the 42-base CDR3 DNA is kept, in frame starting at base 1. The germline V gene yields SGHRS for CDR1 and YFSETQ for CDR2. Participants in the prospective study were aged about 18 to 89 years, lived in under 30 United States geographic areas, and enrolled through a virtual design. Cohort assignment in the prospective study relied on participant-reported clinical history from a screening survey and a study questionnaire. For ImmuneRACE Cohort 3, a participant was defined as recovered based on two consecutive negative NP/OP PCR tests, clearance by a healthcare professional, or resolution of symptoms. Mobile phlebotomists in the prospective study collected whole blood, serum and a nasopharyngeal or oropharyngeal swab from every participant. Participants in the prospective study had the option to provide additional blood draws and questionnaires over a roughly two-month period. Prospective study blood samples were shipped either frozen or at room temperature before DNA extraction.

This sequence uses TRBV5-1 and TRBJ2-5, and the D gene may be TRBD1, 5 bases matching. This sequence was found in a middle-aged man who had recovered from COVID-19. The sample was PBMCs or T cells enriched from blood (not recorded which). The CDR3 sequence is CASSQGDSQETQYF. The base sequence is TGCGCCAGCAGCCAAGGAGACAGCCAAGAGACCCAGTACTTC.